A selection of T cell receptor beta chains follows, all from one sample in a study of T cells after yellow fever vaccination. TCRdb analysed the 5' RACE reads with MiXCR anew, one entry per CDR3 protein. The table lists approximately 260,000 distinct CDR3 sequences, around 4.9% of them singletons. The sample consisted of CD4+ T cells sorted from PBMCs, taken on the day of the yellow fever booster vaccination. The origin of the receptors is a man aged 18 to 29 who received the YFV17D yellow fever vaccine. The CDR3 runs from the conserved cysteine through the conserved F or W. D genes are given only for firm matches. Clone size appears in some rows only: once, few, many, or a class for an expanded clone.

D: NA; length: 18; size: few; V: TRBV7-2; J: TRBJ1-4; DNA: TGTGCCAGCAGCCCTAACCGTGGCTCCTGGTCCACTAATGAAAAACTGTTTTTT; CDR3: CASSPNRGSWSTNEKLFF
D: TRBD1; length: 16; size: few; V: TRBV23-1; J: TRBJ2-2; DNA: TGCGCCAGCAGTCAAGGGACAGGGCCGAACACCGGGGAGCTGTTTTTT; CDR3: CASSQGTGPNTGELFF
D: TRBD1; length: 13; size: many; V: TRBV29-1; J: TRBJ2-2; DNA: TGCAGCGCCAGGACAGGGGGTACCGGGGAGCTGTTTTTT; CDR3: CSARTGGTGELFF
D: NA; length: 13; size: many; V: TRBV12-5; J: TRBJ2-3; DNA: TGTGCTAGTGGTTTGGCAGGAGCTGATACGCAGTATTTT; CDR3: CASGLAGADTQYF
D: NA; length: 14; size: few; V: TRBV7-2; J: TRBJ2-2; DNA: TGTGCCAGCATCTTGACCCCGAGGGGCGGGGAGCTGTTTTTT; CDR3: CASILTPRGGELFF
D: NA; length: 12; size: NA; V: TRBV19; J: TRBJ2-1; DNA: TGTGCCAGTAGTATGGCTGTGGCTGAGCAGTTCTTC; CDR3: CASSMAVAEQFF
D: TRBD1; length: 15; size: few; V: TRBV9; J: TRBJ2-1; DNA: TGTGCCAGCAGCGCTCACCTCTCAGGGGGCGATGAGCAGTTCTTC; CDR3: CASSAHLSGGDEQFF
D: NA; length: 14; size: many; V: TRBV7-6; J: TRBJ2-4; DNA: TGTGCCAGCAGCATGACAGGGTGGGGGGACATTCAGTACTTC; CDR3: CASSMTGWGDIQYF
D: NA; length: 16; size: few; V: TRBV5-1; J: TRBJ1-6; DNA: TGCGCCAGCAGCCCAGAGTCGAGCTCCTATAATTCACCCCTCCACTTT; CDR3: CASSPESSSYNSPLHF
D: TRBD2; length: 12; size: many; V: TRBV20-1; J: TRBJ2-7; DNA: TGCAGTGCTAGAGTCGGGGGGGACGAGCAGTACTTC; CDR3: CSARVGGDEQYF
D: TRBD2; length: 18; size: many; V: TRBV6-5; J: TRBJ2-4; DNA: TGTGCCAGCAGTTACGCATCGACTAGCGGGGGGACCAAAAACATTCAGTACTTC; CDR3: CASSYASTSGGTKNIQYF
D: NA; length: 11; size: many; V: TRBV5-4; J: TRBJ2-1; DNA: TGTGCCAGCAGCTTGACGGATGAGCAGTTCTTC; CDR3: CASSLTDEQFF
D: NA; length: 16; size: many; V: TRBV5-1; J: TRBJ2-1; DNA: TGCGCCAGCAGCTTGGTGGCTTCCGATAGCTACAATGAGCAGTTCTTC; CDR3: CASSLVASDSYNEQFF
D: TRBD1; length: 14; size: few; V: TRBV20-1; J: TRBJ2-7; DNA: TGCAGTGCTACTACTCCGGGACAGGGCTTCGAGCAGTACTTC; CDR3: CSATTPGQGFEQYF
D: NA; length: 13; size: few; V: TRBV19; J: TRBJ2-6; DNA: TGTGCCGGGTCAAGCTCTGGGGCCAACGTCCTGACTTTC; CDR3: CAGSSSGANVLTF
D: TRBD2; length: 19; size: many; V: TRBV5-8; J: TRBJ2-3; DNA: TGTGCCAGCAGATGGACTAGCGGGGGACATCCCTTTAGCACAGATACGCAGTATTTT; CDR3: CASRWTSGGHPFSTDTQYF
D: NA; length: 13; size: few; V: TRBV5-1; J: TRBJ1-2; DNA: TGCGCCAGCAGCTTGGACCAGGCGTTCGGCTACACCTTC; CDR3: CASSLDQAFGYTF
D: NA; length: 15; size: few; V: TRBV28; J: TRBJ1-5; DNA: TGTGCCAGCACCTCGGGAATGGAGGGCAATCAGCCCCAGCATTTT; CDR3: CASTSGMEGNQPQHF
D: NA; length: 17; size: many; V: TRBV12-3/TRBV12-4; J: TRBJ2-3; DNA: TGTGCCAGCAGTTTCAGGTCTACTAGGAGGGGCCCAGATACGCAGTATTTT; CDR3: CASSFRSTRRGPDTQYF
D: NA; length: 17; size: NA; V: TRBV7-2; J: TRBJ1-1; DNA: TGTGCCAGCAGCCCCCTTAGGGGCCGGGCATTGAACACTGAAGCTTTCTTT; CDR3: CASSPLRGRALNTEAFF
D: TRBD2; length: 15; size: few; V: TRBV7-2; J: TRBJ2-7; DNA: TGTGCCAGCAGCTTAGTTGTTAGCGGGGCCTACGAGCAGTACTTC; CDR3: CASSLVVSGAYEQYF
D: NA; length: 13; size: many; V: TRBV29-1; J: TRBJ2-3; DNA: TGCAGCGTTGCTCCTGGACAGTCAGATACGCAGTATTTT; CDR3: CSVAPGQSDTQYF